This T cell receptor (beta chain) is from a study of T cells after yellow fever vaccination. About the study: Preparation of the low-cell-number fractions used SMART-Seq v4 Ultra Low Input.

TCRdb called the 5' RACE reads again in MiXCR, with one record for every CDR3 protein. Of about 320,000 distinct CDR3 sequences in the sample, 3.5% to 4.5% were seen once. Study findings and constraints: Post-booster repertoires again held most primary-vaccination clones (about 96% CD4, 88% CD8). One caveat is that FACS-sorted repertoires could contain abundant clonotypes contaminating from the bulk population. Peaking on day 5 versus 15, the secondary response was faster but weaker.

As to this clonotype: Its cognate antigen is unknown.

J gave up 9 bases and V 6 bases, and 5 bases lay outside the gene matches. The CDR3 is made up of 13 amino acids. The rearrangement joins TRBV12-3 or TRBV12-4 to TRBJ2-1, with 10 bases aligning to TRBD2. The clonotype originates from a man in his late teens or twenties who received the YFV17D yellow fever vaccine. Here the sequenced sample was PBMCs, taken 15 days after the yellow fever booster vaccination. DNA for the CDR3: TGTGCCAGCAGACGGAGCGGGGGGGGTGAGCAGTTCTTC. Its translation is CASRRSGGGEQFF.